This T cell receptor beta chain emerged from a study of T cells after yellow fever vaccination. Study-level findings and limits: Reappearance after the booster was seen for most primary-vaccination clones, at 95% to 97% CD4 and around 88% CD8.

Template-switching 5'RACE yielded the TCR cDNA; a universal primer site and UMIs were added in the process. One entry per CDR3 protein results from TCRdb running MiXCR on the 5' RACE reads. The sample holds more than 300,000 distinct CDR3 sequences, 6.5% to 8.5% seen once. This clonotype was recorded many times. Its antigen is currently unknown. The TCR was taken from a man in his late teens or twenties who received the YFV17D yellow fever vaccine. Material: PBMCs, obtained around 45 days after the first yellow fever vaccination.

CDR3: CASSLLVGGGEGGELFF. The DNA of the CDR3 is TGCGCCAGCAGCCTCCTAGTAGGCGGGGGCGAGGGCGGGGAGCTGTTTTTT. The chain recombines TRBV4-3 with TRBJ2-2; tentative D call: TRBD2 (7 bases). The CDR3 loop spans 17 amino acids. Germline CDR1 reads LGHNA; CDR2 reads YSLEER. The V gene lost 4 bases and the J gene lost 7 bases, with 22 bases spanning the gap.